The next 21 T cell receptor beta chains were all read from a single sample in a study of identifying expanded T cells in peripheral blood. Sequenced by immunoSEQ multiplex PCR; TCRdb stores in-frame clones only, minus some. This sample has around 66,000 clones; about 89% occur once, and the top ten carry roughly 4.5%. The sequenced sample consisted of blood. Every receptor here comes from a person between 18 and 70 years old in good health.

The rearrangement links TRBV7-8 to TRBJ1-2; D unclear. This CDR3 has 14 residues. V was pared by 3 bases and J by 3 bases, with 11 bases between. Germline V gene data show CDR1 as SGHVS and CDR2 as FQNEAQ. The CDR3 nucleotides are TGTGCCAGCAGCTTGAAACGACAAGACTATGGCTACACCTTC. Translation: CASSLKRQDYGYTF.

The J gene is TRBJ2-1, the V gene TRBV7-9; D not resolved. CDR1 and CDR2 (germline): SEHNR, FQNEAQ (reference sequence). CDR3 size: 16 residues. V lost 1 base to trimming and J lost 0 bases, with 10 bases between them. The CDR3 sequence is CASSLGPGNSYNEQFF. The CDR3 DNA is TGTGCCAGCAGCTTAGGGCCGGGCAACTCCTACAATGAGCAGTTCTTC.

This chain links TRBV6-1 with TRBJ1-1; D call uncertain. V lost 3 bases and J lost 0, with 8 bases in between. Germline CDR1 reads MNHNS; CDR2 reads SASEGT. The CDR3 covers 14 residues. The CDR3 region has the DNA TGTGCCAGCAGTGATCCGAACATGAACACTGAAGCTTTCTTT. It encodes CASSDPNMNTEAFF.

The gene calls are TRBV4-1 and TRBJ2-7; the D gene is possibly TRBD1 (6 bases). In germline, CDR1 is MGHRA, CDR2 YSYEKL. CDR3 length: 18 amino acids. Trimming stripped 1 base from V and 2 bases from J, with 21 bases between. This chain's CDR3 is CASSQVVIPPGATYEQYF. The CDR3 region has the DNA TGCGCCAGCAGCCAAGTAGTAATCCCCCCAGGGGCAACCTACGAGCAGTACTTC.

The CDR3 DNA reads TGTGCCAGCAGCCAAGAATGGCTAGCGGGAACCTACGAGCAGTACTTC. Residues: CASSQEWLAGTYEQYF. This chain uses TRBV4-2 with TRBJ2-7; 9 bases line up with TRBD2. The CDR3 is 16 amino acids. Germline CDR1 and CDR2: LGHNA and YNFKEQ. J gave up 2 bases and V 0 bases, and 5 bases lay outside the gene matches.

The chain recombines TRBV27 with TRBJ2-3, with D hard to call. This CDR3 is built from 11 residues. V dropped 8 bases and J dropped 3 bases, with 6 bases sitting between them. Germline assignment: CDR1 MNHEY and CDR2 SMNVEV (reference sequence). The CDR3 spells CASVETDTQYF. The CDR3 DNA follows: TGTGCCAGCGTCGAAACAGATACGCAGTATTTT.

The V and J genes are TRBV7-2 and TRBJ2-1, with 10 bases lining up with TRBD1. Germline CDR1 reads SGHTA; CDR2 reads FQGNSA. The V gene end was trimmed by 5 bases and the J gene end by 5 bases; junction bases not matched to a gene: 6. CDR3 length equals 15 residues. The DNA for the CDR3 is TGTGCCAGCAGCCGTCCCGGGACAGGGGACAATGAGCAGTTCTTC. It translates to CASSRPGTGDNEQFF.

V is TRBV14 and J is TRBJ2-6; no reliable D call. The CDR3 runs to 16 residues. The germline V gene has CDR1 SGHDN and CDR2 FVKESK. The ends were cut back, 1 base at V and 0 bases at J, with 7 bases in the middle. DNA for the CDR3: TGTGCCAGCAGCCAAGCATTTGGCTCTGGGGCCAACGTCCTGACTTTC. Amino acids: CASSQAFGSGANVLTF.

V is TRBV30 and J is TRBJ1-2, with 10 nucleotides matching TRBD1. This CDR3 is 12 amino acids long. Germline CDR1 and CDR2: GTSNPN and SVGIG (reference sequence). J gave up 6 bases and V 8 bases, and 6 bases lay outside the gene matches. This CDR3 reads CALTTGGNGYTF. CDR3 coding DNA: TGTGCCCTGACGACAGGGGGCAATGGCTACACCTTC.

The V gene is TRBV14, the J gene TRBJ2-7; D is perhaps TRBD1 (5 bases). V lost 4 bases and J 5 bases, leaving 15 bases between the germline ends. CDR1 is SGHDN, CDR2 FVKESK, per germline. This CDR3 has 14 residues. CDR3 in DNA: TGTGCCAGCAGCCCTTATTGGACATCGAACGAGCAGTACTTC. This translates into CASSPYWTSNEQYF.

J is TRBJ2-3 and V is TRBV4-2; 8 bases line up with TRBD2. The germline V gene has CDR1 LGHNA and CDR2 YNFKEQ. Trimming removed 3 bases from V and 3 bases from J; junction bases left unmatched: 8. There are 16 residues in the CDR3. The CDR3 loop reads CASSQISGEATDTQYF. The CDR3 bases are TGTGCCAGCAGCCAGATTAGCGGGGAGGCGACAGATACGCAGTATTTT.

The chain recombines TRBV7-2 with TRBJ1-5; D gene uncertain. Germline CDR1 and CDR2: SGHTA and FQGNSA. V lost 5 bases to trimming and J lost 0 bases, with 5 bases between them. This CDR3 comprises 13 residues. The CDR3 region is CASSLRSNQPQHF. The CDR3 region has the DNA TGTGCCAGCAGCCTCCGTAGCAATCAGCCCCAGCATTTT.

The V call is TRBV21-1, the J call TRBJ1-2. TRBV21-1 constitutes a pseudogene. The CDR3 spans 15 residues. CDR3 sequence (DNA): TGTGCCAGCAGCAAAGACCTGCCGACTGCCTATGGCTACACCTTC. It codes for CASSKDLPTAYGYTF.

The chain links TRBV5-1 to TRBJ2-3; D gene uncertain. This CDR3 has 15 amino acids. V gave up 4 bases and J gave up 0 bases, with 12 bases separating them. CDR1 and CDR2 from the germline V gene are SGHRS and YFSETQ. CDR3 DNA: TGCGCCAGCAGCCCCCAGGTGGCTAGCACAGATACGCAGTATTTT. Translation: CASSPQVASTDTQYF.

The chain has TRBV7-2 and TRBJ2-1; D gene unclear. The germline V gene has CDR1 SGHTA and CDR2 FQGNSA. The CDR3 is 16 residues long. The V and J ends lost 5 bases and 2 bases respectively, with 16 bases between them. Written as DNA, the CDR3 is TGTGCCAGCAGCATAGGAGCCGGGCCCCCCTACAATGAGCAGTTCTTC. It yields the protein CASSIGAGPPYNEQFF.

This clone came up once. V is TRBV27 and J is TRBJ1-4; D remains ambiguous. This CDR3 has 12 residues. The V and J ends lost 6 bases and 8 bases respectively, with 10 bases between them. Looked up from germline, CDR1 is MNHEY and CDR2 is SMNVEV (reference sequence). The CDR3 DNA reads TGTGCCAGCAGCCCCCCCAGGGAAAAACTGTTTTTT. It is translated as CASSPPREKLFF.

The chain has TRBV27 and TRBJ2-2, with D perhaps matching TRBD2 (6 bases). This CDR3 comprises 11 residues. V was clipped by 10 bases and J by 9 bases, with 12 bases between them. From germline, CDR1 is MNHEY and CDR2 SMNVEV (reference sequence). CDR3 sequence reads: CATRGARELFF. The CDR3 DNA is TGTGCCACCCGCGGGGCCCGGGAGCTGTTTTTT.

The chain recombines TRBV7-3 with TRBJ2-5; D is unresolved. V was clipped by 5 bases and J by 2 bases, with 9 bases between them. CDR3 length equals 13 residues. The germline CDR1 and CDR2 sequences are SGHTA and FQGTGA. CDR3 nucleotides: TGTGCCAGCAGCACAGCGATACAAGAGACCCAGTACTTC. It specifies CASSTAIQETQYF.

This rearrangement joins TRBV19 to TRBJ2-1, with TRBD2 matching over 12 bases. Trimming cost V 5 bases and J 10 bases; bases outside gene matches: 12. The CDR3 totals 16 residues. Germline lookup yields CDR1 LNHDA and CDR2 SQIVND (reference sequence). CDR3 nucleotides: TGTGCCAGTAGTCTCGCTAGCGGGAGGGGTGTAAAAGAGCAGTTCTTC. Translating gives CASSLASGRGVKEQFF.

This sequence joins TRBV6-4 and TRBJ2-6, with unresolved D. The CDR3 has 15 residues. Germline loops: CDR1 MRHNA, CDR2 SNTAGT. The germline V and J ends were trimmed by 3 bases and 0 bases, with 6 bases remaining between them. This chain's CDR3 is CASSEDGSGANVLTF. The CDR3 nucleotides read TGTGCCAGCAGTGAAGATGGCTCTGGGGCCAACGTCCTGACTTTC.

This clone was detected only a few times. This chain connects TRBV7-2 to TRBJ2-6, with 11 bases that match TRBD1. V shed 4 bases and J 0 bases; nucleotides not matched to a gene: 5. CDR3 length equals 18 residues. CDR1 and CDR2 (germline): SGHTA, FQGNSA. CDR3 nucleotide sequence: TGTGCCAGCAGCTCGGGGACAGGGGGGAACTCTGGGGCCAACGTCCTGACTTTC. Translating it yields CASSSGTGGNSGANVLTF.